The present T cell receptor beta chain was sequenced within a study of cytomegalovirus exposure and HLA in healthy donors. The CDR3 runs to 15 residues. CDR1 is MNHEY and CDR2 is SMNVEV in the germline V gene (reference sequence). Between the trimmed V and J ends, which lost 3 bases and 6 bases, there was a span of 15 bases. Researchers ran the PCR with 60 Vbeta and 13 Jbeta primers. Assay used: immunoSEQ multiplex PCR; TCRdb lists only in-frame clones, some missing. The repertoire holds about 150,000 clones, with around 79% as singletons. Material: PBMCs. This receptor was taken from a middle-aged man in good health and CMV-seropositive. The chain combines TRBV27 with TRBJ2-1; D perhaps matches TRBD1 (6 bases). CDR3 sequence reads: CASSFNTGFGNEQFF. CDR3 bases: TGTGCCAGCAGTTTCAATACAGGGTTCGGCAATGAGCAGTTCTTC.